This T cell receptor (beta chain) was found in a study of cytomegalovirus exposure and HLA in healthy donors. Study summary: The approximately 120 validation repertoires were produced on the same platform as the roughly 690 repertoires of the first cohort. This was reported in a later analysis. Study results and limitations: A later analysis found first-cohort TCR clusters tended to co-occur in the 120 validation repertoires. TCR sequences were mostly rare, though some public TCRs occurred in many donors.

A roughly 120-subject validation cohort, separate from the approximately 690-subject first cohort, supplied the donors. Produced via immunoSEQ multiplex PCR; TCRdb's table is partial and in-frame only. The sample lists approximately 90,000 clones; about 94% were seen once. For this clone: As yet, its antigen is unknown.

The sequenced sample consisted of PBMCs. This TCR was sampled from a woman younger than 45 in good health and CMV-seropositive.

The CDR3 DNA reads as TGTGCCAGCAGCCCACAAGCGGGAGATTCCTACGAGCAGTACTTC. This sequence encodes CASSPQAGDSYEQYF. V and J are TRBV5-6 and TRBJ2-7, with 8 bases that match TRBD2. The junction had 7 bases not matched to a gene; V was cut back by 4 bases and J by 1 base. The CDR3 runs 15 residues. The germline CDR1 and CDR2 sequences are SGHDT and YYEEEE.